The table lists the clone carrying this T cell receptor (beta chain) with a count of one. In the same sample, other DNA sequences code for this CDR3. Trimming took 0 bases from V and 7 from J, leaving 0 bases between them. The germline V gene has CDR1 KGHSH and CDR2 LQKENI. CDR3 length: 11 residues. Clones were read by immunoSEQ multiplex PCR, and TCRdb kept only the in-frame ones, dropping some. The repertoire has 120,000 or so clones, approximately 90% of them found once; the top ten carry about 7.8%. The data were obtained in a study of T cell responses to AZD1222 COVID-19 vaccine. The sample in question was peripheral blood, obtained on day 0 of AZD1222 vaccination. This sequence originates from an adult in good health. The V gene is TRBV18, the J gene TRBJ2-2; D gene unclear. The DNA of the CDR3 is TGTGCCAGCTCACCACCCGGGGAGCTGTTTTTT. Its translation: CASSPPGELFF.